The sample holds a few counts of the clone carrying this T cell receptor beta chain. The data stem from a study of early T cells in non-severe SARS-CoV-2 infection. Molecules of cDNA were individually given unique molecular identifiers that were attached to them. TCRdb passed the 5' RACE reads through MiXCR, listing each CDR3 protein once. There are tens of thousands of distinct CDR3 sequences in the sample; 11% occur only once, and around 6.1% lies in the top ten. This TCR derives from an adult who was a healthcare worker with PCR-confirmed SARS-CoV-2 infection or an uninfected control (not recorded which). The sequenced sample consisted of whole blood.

CDR3 nucleotide sequence: TGTGCCACCAGCAAAAACGGCAGGAATAATTCACCCCTCCACTTT. Translated, it gives CATSKNGRNNSPLHF. The chain is built from TRBV15 and TRBJ1-6; D is ambiguous. Per germline, CDR1 LNHNV and CDR2 YYDKDF (reference sequence). Trimming removed 4 bases from V and 5 bases from J, with 12 bases in between. The CDR3 spans 15 residues.